This paragraph reports one T cell receptor beta chain. Germline V gives CDR1 SGHAT, CDR2 FQNNGV. This CDR3 spans 11 amino acids. The germline V and J ends were trimmed by 4 bases and 4 bases, with 5 bases remaining between them. The data were obtained in a study of blood T cell repertoires in COVID-19. Overall study: Both acute and convalescent COVID-19 samples were obtained from the United States, Italy and Spain. From T cells, B-cell-depleted T cells, or PBMCs came the material, which was cDNA or gDNA.

Original processing methods: For nucleated cells, counts were estimated from reference gene primer amplification. Clones were read by immunoSEQ multiplex PCR, and TCRdb kept only the in-frame ones, dropping some. V and J calls and clone size are as listed in that table; D and trimming were resolved from the DNA. This sample has roughly 250,000 clones, with more than 80% found just once. Sequenced sample: peripheral blood. The origin of this receptor is a human donor in a cohort sampled during active COVID-19. The rearrangement links TRBV11-2 to TRBJ2-7; no clear D. In DNA form, the CDR3 reads TGTGCCAGCAGCTCCCAGTACGAGCAGTACTTC. It encodes CASSSQYEQYF.